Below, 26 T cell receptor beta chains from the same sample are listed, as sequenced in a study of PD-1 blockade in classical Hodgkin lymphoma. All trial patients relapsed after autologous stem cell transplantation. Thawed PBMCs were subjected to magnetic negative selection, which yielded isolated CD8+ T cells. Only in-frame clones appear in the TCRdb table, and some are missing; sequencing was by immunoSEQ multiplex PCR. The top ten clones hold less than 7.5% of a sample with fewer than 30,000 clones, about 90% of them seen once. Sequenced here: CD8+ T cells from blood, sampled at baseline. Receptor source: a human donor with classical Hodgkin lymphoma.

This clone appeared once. The CDR3: CASSRPGDLQETQYF. The DNA of the CDR3 is TGTGCCAGCAGCCGTCCAGGGGATCTGCAAGAGACCCAGTACTTC. J is TRBJ2-5 and V is TRBV5-4, with D maybe TRBD1 (6 bases). The CDR3 is 15 residues long. CDR1 is SGHNT, CDR2 YYREEE, per germline (reference sequence). V lost 4 bases and J 2 bases, leaving 15 bases between the germline ends.

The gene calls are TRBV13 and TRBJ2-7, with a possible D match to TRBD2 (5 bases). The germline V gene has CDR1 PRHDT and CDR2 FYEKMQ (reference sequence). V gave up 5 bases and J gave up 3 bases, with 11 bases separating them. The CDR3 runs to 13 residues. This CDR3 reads CASSSGLIYEQYF. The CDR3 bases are TGTGCCAGCAGCAGCGGACTCATCTACGAGCAGTACTTC.

CDR3: CASSPEGTGNTGELFF. CDR3 DNA: TGTGCCAGCAGCCCAGAAGGAACAGGGAACACCGGGGAGCTGTTTTTT. The V call is TRBV11-3, the J call TRBJ2-2; tentative D call: TRBD1 (5 bases). The CDR3 contains 16 residues. CDR1 SGHNT and CDR2 YENEEA come from the germline V gene. Trimming cost V 5 bases and J 1 base, with 14 bases left between them.

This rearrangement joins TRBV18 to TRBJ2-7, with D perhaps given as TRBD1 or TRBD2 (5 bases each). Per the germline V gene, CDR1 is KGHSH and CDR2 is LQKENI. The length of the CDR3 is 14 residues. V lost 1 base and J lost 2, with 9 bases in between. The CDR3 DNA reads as TGTGCCAGCTCACCACGAGGGGTCACCTACGAGCAGTACTTC. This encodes CASSPRGVTYEQYF.

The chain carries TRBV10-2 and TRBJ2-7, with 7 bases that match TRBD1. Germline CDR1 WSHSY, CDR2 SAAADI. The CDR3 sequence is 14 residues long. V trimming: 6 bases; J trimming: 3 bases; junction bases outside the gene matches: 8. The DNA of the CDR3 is TGCGCCAGCAGGACCGGGACAGCTCGCTACGAGCAGTACTTC. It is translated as CASRTGTARYEQYF.

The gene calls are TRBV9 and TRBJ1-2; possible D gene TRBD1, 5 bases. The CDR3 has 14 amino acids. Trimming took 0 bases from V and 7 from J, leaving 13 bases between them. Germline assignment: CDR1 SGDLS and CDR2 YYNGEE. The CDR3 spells CASSVGGGTTGYTF. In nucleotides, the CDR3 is TGTGCCAGCAGCGTAGGAGGCGGGACGACTGGCTACACCTTC.

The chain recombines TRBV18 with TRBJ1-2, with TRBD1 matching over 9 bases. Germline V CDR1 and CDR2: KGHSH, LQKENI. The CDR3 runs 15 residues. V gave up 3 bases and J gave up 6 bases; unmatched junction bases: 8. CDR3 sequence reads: CASSPGQGGENGYTF. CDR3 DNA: TGTGCCAGCTCACCGGGACAGGGTGGAGAGAATGGCTACACCTTC.

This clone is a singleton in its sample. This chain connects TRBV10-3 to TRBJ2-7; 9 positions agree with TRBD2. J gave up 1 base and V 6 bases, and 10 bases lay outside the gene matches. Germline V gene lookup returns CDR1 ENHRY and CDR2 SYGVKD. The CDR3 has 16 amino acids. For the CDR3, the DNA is TGTGCCATCAGCGTTTCTAGCGGGGATACTTCCTACGAGCAGTACTTC. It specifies CAISVSSGDTSYEQYF.

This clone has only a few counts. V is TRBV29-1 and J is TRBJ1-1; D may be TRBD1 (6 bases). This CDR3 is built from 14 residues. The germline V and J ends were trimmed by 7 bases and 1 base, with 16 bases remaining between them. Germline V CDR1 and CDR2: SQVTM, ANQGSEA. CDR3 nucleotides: TGCAGCGCCCCTCCAGGCAGGGGGAACACTGAAGCTTTCTTT. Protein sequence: CSAPPGRGNTEAFF. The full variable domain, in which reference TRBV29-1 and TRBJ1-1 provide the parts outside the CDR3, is SAVISQKPSRDICQRGTSLTIQCQVDSQVTMMFWYRQQPGQSLTLIATANQGSEATYESGFVIDKFPISRPNLTFSTLTVSNMSPEDSSIYLCSAPPGRGNTEAFFGQGTRLTVV.

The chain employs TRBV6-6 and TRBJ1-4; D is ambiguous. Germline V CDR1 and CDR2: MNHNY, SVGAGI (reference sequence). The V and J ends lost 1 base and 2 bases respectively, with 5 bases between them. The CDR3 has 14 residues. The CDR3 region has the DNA TGTGCCAGCAGTTACTGGGAGACTAATGAAAAACTGTTTTTT. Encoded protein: CASSYWETNEKLFF.

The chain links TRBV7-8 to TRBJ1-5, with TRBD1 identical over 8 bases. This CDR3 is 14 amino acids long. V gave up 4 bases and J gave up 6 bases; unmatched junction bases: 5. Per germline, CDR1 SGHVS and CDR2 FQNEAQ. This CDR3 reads CASSSRTGRQPQHF. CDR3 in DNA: TGTGCCAGCAGCTCCCGGACAGGGCGTCAGCCCCAGCATTTT.

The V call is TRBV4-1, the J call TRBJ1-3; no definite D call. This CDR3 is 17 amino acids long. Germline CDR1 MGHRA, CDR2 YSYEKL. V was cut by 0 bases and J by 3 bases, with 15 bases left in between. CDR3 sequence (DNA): TGCGCCAGCAGCCAAGATTCCTGGGTAGAAAGTGGAAACACCATATATTTT. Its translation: CASSQDSWVESGNTIYF.

This CDR3 reads CASSVEVGYGYTF. For the CDR3, the DNA is TGTGCCAGCAGCGTAGAGGTTGGCTATGGCTACACCTTC. This chain joins TRBV9 and TRBJ1-2; D is uncertain. Trimming shortened V by 0 bases and J by 4 bases, and 7 bases separated the two germline ends. The CDR3 extends over 13 amino acids. The germline CDR1 and CDR2 sequences are SGDLS and YYNGEE.

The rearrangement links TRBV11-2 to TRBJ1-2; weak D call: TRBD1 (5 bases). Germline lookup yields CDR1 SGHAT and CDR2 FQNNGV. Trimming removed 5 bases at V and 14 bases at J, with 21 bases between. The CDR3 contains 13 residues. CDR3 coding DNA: TGTGCCAGCAGCCTCGTGTCGGCGGGGTGGGGGACCTTC. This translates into CASSLVSAGWGTF.

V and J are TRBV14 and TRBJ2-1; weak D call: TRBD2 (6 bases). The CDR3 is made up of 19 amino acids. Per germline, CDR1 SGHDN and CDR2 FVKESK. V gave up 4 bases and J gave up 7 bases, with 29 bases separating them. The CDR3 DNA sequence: TGTGCCAGCAGCCGGAAGATACAATTTGGGACTCCCACCCAAAATGAGCAGTTCTTC. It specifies CASSRKIQFGTPTQNEQFF.

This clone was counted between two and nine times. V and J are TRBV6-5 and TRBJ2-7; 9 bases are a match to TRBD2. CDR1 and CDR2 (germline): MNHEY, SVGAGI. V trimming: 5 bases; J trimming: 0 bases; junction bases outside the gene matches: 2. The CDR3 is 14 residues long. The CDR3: CASSPSGVSYEQYF. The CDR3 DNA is TGTGCCAGCAGTCCTAGCGGGGTCTCCTACGAGCAGTACTTC.

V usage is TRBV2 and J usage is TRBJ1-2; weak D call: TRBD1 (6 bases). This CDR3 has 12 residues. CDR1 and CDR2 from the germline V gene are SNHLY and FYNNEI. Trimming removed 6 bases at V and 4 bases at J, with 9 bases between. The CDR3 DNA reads TGTGCCAGCAGGGACAGATCCTATGGCTACACCTTC. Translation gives CASRDRSYGYTF.

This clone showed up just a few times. CDR3 sequence: CASMGRTDTQYF. CDR3 in DNA: TGTGCCAGCATGGGAAGGACAGATACGCAGTATTTT. The V and J genes are TRBV9 and TRBJ2-3; D is unresolved. There are 12 residues in the CDR3. Trimming removed 6 bases from V and 3 bases from J, with 8 bases in between. Germline loops: CDR1 SGDLS, CDR2 YYNGEE.

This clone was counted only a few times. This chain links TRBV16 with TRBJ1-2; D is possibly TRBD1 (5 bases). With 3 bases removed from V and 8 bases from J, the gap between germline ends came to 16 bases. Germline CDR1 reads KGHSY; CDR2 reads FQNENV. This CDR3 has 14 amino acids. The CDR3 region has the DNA TGTGCCAGCAGCCATCCAGGGACGGGGGGAGGCTACACCTTC. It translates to CASSHPGTGGGYTF.

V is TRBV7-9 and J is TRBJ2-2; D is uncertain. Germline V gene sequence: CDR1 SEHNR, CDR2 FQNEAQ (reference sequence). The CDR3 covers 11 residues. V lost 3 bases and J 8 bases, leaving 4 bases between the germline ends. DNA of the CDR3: TGTGCCAGCAGCTTTACTGGGGAGCTGTTTTTT. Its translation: CASSFTGELFF.

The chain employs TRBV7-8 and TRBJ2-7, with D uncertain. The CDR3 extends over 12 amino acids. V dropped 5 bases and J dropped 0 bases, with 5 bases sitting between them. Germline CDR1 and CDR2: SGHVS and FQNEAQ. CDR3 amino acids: CASSRVSYEQYF. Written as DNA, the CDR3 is TGTGCCAGCAGCCGCGTCTCCTACGAGCAGTACTTC.

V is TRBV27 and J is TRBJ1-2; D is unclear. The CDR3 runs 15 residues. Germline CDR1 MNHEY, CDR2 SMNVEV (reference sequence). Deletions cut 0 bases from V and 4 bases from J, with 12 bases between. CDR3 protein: CASSLSAVDGYGYTF. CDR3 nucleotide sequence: TGTGCCAGCAGTTTATCGGCAGTAGACGGCTATGGCTACACCTTC.

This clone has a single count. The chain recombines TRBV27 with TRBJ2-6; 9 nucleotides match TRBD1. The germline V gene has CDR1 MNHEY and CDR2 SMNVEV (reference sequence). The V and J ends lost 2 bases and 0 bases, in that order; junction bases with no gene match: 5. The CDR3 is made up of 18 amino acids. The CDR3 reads CASSLMGQGYSGANVLTF. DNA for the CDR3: TGTGCCAGCAGTTTAATGGGACAGGGATACTCTGGGGCCAACGTCCTGACTTTC. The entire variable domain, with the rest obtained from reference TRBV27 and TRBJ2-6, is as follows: EAQVTQNPRYLITVTGKKLTVTCSQNMNHEYMSWYRQDPGLGLRQIYYSMNVEVTDKGDVPEGYKVSRKEKRNFPLILESPSPNQTSLYFCASSLMGQGYSGANVLTFGAGSRLTVL.

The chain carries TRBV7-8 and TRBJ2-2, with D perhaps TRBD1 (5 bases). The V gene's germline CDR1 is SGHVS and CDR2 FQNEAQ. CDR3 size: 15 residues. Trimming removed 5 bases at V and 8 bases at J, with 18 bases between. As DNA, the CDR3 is TGTGCCAGCAGCGTGACAGCCCCCTCGCGGGGGGAGCTGTTTTTT. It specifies CASSVTAPSRGELFF.

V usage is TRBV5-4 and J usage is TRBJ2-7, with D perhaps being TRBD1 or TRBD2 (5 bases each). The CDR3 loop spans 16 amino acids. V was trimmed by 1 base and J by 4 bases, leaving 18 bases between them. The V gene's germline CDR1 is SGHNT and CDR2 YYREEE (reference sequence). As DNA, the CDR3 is TGTGCCAGCAGCTTGTATCGGGGCCTCTCGGGTTACGAGCAGTACTTC. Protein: CASSLYRGLSGYEQYF.

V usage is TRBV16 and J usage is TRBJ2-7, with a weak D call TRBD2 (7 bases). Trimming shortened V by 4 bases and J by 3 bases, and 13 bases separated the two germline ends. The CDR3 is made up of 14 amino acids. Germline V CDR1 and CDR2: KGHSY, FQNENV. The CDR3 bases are TGTGCCAGCAGCCCCTGGGGGGGGCGCTACGAGCAGTACTTC. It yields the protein CASSPWGGRYEQYF.